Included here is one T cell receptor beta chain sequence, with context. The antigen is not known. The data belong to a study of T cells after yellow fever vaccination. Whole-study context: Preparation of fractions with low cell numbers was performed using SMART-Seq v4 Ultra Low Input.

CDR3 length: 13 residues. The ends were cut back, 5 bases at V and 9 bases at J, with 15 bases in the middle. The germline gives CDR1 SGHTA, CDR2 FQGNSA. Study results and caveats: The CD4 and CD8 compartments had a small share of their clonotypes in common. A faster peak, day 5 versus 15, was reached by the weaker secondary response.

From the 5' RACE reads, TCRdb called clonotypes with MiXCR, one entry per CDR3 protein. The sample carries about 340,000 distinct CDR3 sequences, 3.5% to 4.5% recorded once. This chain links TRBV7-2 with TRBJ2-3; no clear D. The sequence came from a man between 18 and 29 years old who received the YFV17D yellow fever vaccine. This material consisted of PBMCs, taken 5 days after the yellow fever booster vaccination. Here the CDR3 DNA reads TGTGCCAGCAGCCCGACCTCCCACCTAACGCAGTATTTT. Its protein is CASSPTSHLTQYF.